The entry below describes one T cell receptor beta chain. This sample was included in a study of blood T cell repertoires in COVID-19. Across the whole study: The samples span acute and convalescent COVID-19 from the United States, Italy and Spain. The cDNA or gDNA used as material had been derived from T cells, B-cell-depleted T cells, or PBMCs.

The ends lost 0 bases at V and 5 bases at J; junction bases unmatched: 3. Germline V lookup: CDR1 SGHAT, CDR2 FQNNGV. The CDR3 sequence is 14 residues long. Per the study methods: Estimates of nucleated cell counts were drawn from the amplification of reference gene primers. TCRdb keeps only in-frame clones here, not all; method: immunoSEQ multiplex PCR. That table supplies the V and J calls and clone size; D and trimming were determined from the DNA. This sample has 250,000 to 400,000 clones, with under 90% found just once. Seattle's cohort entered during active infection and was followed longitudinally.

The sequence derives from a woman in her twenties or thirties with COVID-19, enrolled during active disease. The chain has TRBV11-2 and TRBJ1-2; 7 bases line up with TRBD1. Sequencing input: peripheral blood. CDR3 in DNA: TGTGCCAGCAGCTTAGAAGGGACAGTATATGGCTACACCTTC. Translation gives CASSLEGTVYGYTF.